The TCR beta chain described here comes from a study of cytomegalovirus exposure and HLA in healthy donors. Amplification used 60 Vbeta primers and 13 Jbeta primers. Repertoires were generated with immunoSEQ multiplex PCR, while TCRdb's copy carries only in-frame clones and drops some. The sample yields about 160,000 clones, roughly four fifths seen once. J lost 7 bases, V lost 0 bases, and 3 bases had no gene match. The CDR3 extends over 15 amino acids. Germline CDR1 is SGDLS and CDR2 is YYNGEE. Sequences were obtained from PBMCs. This chain connects TRBV9 to TRBJ2-2, with 10 bases fitting TRBD2. This TCR derives from a man in his 60s in good health and CMV-seronegative. DNA for the CDR3: TGTGCCAGCAGCGTAGGAACTAGCGGGATCGGGGAGCTGTTTTTT. It yields the protein CASSVGTSGIGELFF. The full variable domain, its missing parts supplied by reference TRBV9 and TRBJ2-2, is DSGVTQTPKHLITATGQRVTLRCSPRSGDLSVYWYQQSLDQGLQFLIQYYNGEERAKGNILERFSAQQFPDLHSELNLSSLELGDSALYFCASSVGTSGIGELFFGEGSRLTVL.